The TCR beta chain under discussion was sequenced for a study of cytomegalovirus exposure and HLA in healthy donors. About the study: It was reported in a later analysis that the same platform had been used for the 120 or so validation repertoires as for the 666 first-cohort repertoires. Findings and limits, study-wide: Subsequent analysis revealed that first-cohort TCR clusters tended to co-occur in the roughly 120 validation repertoires. Roughly 170 TCR beta chains were listed as cytomegalovirus-associated.

A roughly 120-subject validation cohort, separate from the roughly 670-subject first cohort, supplied the donors. In the case of this clone: Its antigen remains unknown.

From germline, CDR1 is SGDLS and CDR2 YYNGEE. The CDR3 contains 15 residues. Trimming cost V 6 bases and J 0 bases; bases outside gene matches: 6. This table comes from immunoSEQ multiplex PCR, and its TCRdb copy is limited to in-frame clones, with some not included. The sample carries approximately 300,000 clones, approximately 90% recorded once. The specimen was PBMCs. The V and J genes are TRBV9 and TRBJ1-3, with 7 positions matching TRBD1. This receptor was obtained from a woman aged 18-35 years in good health and CMV-seronegative. Here the CDR3 DNA reads TGTGCCAGCACCCAGACAGGGAGCTCTGGAAACACCATATATTTT. Its translation is CASTQTGSSGNTIYF.